This entry lists 9 T cell receptor beta chains sequenced from one sample in a study of CD8 T cells in Susac syndrome. RNA amounts of roughly 0.45 to 1 ug underwent reverse transcription with random hexamers. Using its own MiXCR run on the immunoSEQ multiplex PCR reads, TCRdb lists one record per CDR3 protein. The table has 150,000 to 200,000 distinct CDR3 sequences, roughly 95% seen once. The specimen sequenced was CD4+ T cells from PBMCs. The receptor source for this set is a human donor with Susac syndrome.

The chain is built from TRBV20-1 and TRBJ1-1; no definite D call. The germline gives CDR1 DFQATT, CDR2 SNEGSKA (reference sequence). Trimming removed 0 bases from V and 10 bases from J, with 12 bases in between. The CDR3 has 12 residues. The CDR3 loop is CSARDMRVGAFF. DNA of the CDR3: TGCAGTGCTAGAGATATGCGGGTCGGAGCTTTCTTT.

This clonotype was observed a few times. The chain links TRBV7-3 to TRBJ2-2; 7 bases line up with TRBD1. Trimming at V came to 3 bases and at J to 1 base, leaving 2 bases not matched to a gene. The CDR3 has 15 residues. The germline V gene has CDR1 SGHTA and CDR2 FQGTGA. The CDR3 sequence is CASSLRQGNTGELFF. The CDR3 DNA reads as TGTGCCAGCAGCTTGAGACAGGGGAACACCGGGGAGCTGTTTTTT.

This chain links TRBV5-1 with TRBJ2-7, with TRBD2 matching 7 bases. V shed 0 bases, J shed 3 bases, and the junction held 6 bases outside the gene matches. In germline, CDR1 is SGHRS, CDR2 YFSETQ. The CDR3 extends over 15 amino acids. The CDR3 DNA reads TGCGCCAGCAGCTTGGGAGGCGGGAGTAACTACGAGCAGTACTTC. Its protein is CASSLGGGSNYEQYF.

The chain uses TRBV28 and TRBJ1-6; no firm D call. Germline CDR1 MDHEN, CDR2 SYDVKM. The CDR3 spans 15 residues. V was shortened by 4 bases and J by 16 bases, with 23 bases between the two germline ends. CDR3 in DNA: TGTGCCAGCAGTTCCATTGGACTGATATTCACCCAACTCCACTTT. It yields the protein CASSSIGLIFTQLHF. Together with reference TRBV28 and TRBJ1-6, the CDR3 gives the full variable domain: DVKVTQSSRYLVKRTGEKVFLECVQDMDHENMFWYRQDPGLGLRLIYFSYDVKMKEKGDIPEGYSVSREKKERFSLILESASTNQTSMYLCASSSIGLIFTQLHFGNGTRLTVT.

The chain links TRBV29-1 to TRBJ1-2, with D tentatively TRBD1 (6 bases). The length of the CDR3 is 11 residues. The germline V and J ends were trimmed by 6 bases and 3 bases, with 8 bases remaining between them. CDR1 and CDR2 from the germline V gene are SQVTM and ANQGSEA. CDR3 residues: CSVGHDYGYTF. CDR3 coding DNA: TGCAGCGTGGGACACGACTATGGCTACACCTTC.

The gene calls are TRBV29-1 and TRBJ2-2; D possibly corresponds to TRBD1 (6 bases). Germline values: CDR1 SQVTM, CDR2 ANQGSEA. CDR3 length: 13 amino acids. Trimming took off 6 bases at V and 4 bases at J, with 12 bases between the two ends. The CDR3 region is CSVTGEVTGELFF. CDR3 DNA: TGCAGCGTGACAGGCGAGGTCACCGGGGAGCTGTTTTTT.

This clonotype was counted once. The chain employs TRBV6-2 or TRBV6-3 and TRBJ2-7, with a weak D call TRBD1 (5 bases). Germline loops: CDR1 MNHEY, CDR2 SVGEGT. Trimming cost V 5 bases and J 0 bases, with 8 bases left between them. The CDR3 loop spans 13 amino acids. This CDR3 reads CASSQTGSYEQYF. The CDR3 DNA sequence: TGTGCCAGCAGTCAAACAGGCTCCTACGAGCAGTACTTC.

The rearrangement links TRBV11-1 to TRBJ1-6; TRBD1 aligns across 8 bases. Germline CDR1 is SGHAT and CDR2 is FQDESV (reference sequence). V was clipped by 1 base and J by 7 bases; unmatched bases: 0. The CDR3 covers 14 residues. This CDR3 is CASSLGDRNSPLHF. CDR3 coding DNA: TGTGCCAGCAGCTTAGGGGACAGGAATTCACCCCTCCACTTT.

This chain uses TRBV28 with TRBJ2-3; D tentatively fits TRBD1 or TRBD2 (7 bases each). The length of the CDR3 is 16 residues. From germline, CDR1 is MDHEN and CDR2 SYDVKM. With 6 bases removed from V and 2 bases from J, the gap between germline ends came to 18 bases. The CDR3 sequence is CASRGGRDSYTDTQYF. The CDR3 nucleotides read TGTGCCAGCAGGGGGGGGCGGGACAGCTACACAGATACGCAGTATTTT.